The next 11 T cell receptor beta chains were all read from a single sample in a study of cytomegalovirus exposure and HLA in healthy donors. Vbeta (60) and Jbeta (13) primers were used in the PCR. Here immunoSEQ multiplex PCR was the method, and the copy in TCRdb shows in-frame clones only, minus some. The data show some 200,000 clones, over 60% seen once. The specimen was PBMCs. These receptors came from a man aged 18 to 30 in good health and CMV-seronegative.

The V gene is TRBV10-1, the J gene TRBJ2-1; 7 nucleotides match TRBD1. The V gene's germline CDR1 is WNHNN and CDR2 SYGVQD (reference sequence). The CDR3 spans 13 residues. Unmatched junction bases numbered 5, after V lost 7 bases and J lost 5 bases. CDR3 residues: CASTTGQDNEQFF. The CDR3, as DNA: TGCGCCAGCACGACCGGACAGGACAATGAGCAGTTCTTC.

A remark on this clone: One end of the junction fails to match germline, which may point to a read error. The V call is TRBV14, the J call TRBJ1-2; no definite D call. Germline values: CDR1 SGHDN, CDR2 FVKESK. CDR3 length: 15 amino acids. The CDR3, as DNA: TGTGCCGGCAGACCCGGATTAGGCGGAAACTATGGCTACACCTTC. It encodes CAGRPGLGGNYGYTF.

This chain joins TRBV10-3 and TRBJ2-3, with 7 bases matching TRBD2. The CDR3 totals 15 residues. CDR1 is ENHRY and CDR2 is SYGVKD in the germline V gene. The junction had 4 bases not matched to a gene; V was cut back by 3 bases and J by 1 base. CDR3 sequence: CAISEVAGGTDTQYF. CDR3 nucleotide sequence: TGTGCCATCAGTGAAGTCGCGGGAGGCACAGATACGCAGTATTTT.

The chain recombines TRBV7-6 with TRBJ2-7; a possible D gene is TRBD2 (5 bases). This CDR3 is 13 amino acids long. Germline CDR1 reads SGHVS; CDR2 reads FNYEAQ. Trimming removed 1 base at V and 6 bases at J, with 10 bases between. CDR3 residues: CASSLGEGLEQYF. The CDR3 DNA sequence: TGTGCCAGCAGCTTAGGTGAGGGCCTCGAGCAGTACTTC.

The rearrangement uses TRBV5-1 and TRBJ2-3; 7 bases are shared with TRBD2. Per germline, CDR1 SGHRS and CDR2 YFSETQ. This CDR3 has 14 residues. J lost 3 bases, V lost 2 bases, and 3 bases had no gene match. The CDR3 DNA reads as TGCGCCAGCAGCTTCCGGGAGGATACAGATACGCAGTATTTT. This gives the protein CASSFREDTDTQYF. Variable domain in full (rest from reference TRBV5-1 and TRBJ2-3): KAGVTQTPRYLIKTRGQQVTLSCSPISGHRSVSWYQQTPGQGLQFLFEYFSETQRNKGNFPGRFSGRQFSNSRSEMNVSTLELGDSALYLCASSFREDTDTQYFGPGTRLTVL.

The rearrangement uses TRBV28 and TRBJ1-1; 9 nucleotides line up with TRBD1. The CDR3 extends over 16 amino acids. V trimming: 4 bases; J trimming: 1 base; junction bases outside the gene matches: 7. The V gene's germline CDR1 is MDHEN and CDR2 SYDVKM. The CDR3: CASSSGQGTPNTEAFF. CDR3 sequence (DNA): TGTGCCAGCAGTTCAGGACAGGGGACACCGAACACTGAAGCTTTCTTT.

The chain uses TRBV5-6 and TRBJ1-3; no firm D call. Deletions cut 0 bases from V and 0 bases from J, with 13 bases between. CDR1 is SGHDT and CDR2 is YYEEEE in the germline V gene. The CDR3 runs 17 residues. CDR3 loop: CASSLVGRPRSGNTIYF. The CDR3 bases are TGTGCCAGCAGCTTGGTGGGCAGGCCTCGCTCTGGAAACACCATATATTTT.

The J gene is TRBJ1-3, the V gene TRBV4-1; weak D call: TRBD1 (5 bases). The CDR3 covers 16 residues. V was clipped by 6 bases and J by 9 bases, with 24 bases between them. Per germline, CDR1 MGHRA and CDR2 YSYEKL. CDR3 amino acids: CASSPPEGRLAGTIYF. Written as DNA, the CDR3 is TGCGCCAGCAGTCCACCGGAGGGACGCCTAGCTGGCACCATATATTTT.

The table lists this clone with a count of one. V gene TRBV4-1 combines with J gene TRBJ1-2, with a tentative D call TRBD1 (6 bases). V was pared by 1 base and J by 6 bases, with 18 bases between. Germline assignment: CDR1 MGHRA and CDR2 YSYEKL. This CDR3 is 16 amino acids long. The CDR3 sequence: CASSQGVGQGIDGYTF. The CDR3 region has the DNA TGCGCCAGCAGCCAAGGGGTCGGGCAGGGGATCGATGGCTACACCTTC.

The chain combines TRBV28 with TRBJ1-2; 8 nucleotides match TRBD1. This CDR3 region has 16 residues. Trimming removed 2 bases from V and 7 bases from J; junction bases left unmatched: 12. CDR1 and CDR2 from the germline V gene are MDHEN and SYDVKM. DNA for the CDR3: TGTGCCAGCAGTTTACCGGCATTCGACAGGGGCCGTGGCTACACCTTC. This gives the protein CASSLPAFDRGRGYTF.

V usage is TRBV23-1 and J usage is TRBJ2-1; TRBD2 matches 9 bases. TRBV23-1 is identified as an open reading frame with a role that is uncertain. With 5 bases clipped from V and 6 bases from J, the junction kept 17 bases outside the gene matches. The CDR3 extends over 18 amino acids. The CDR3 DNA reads TGCGCCAGCAGTTCGGGGGCGGGAGGGCCTAGTACGGGCAATGAGCAGTTCTTC. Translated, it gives CASSSGAGGPSTGNEQFF.